The source of this TCR beta chain is a study of monozygotic twins with inflammatory bowel disease. Each UMI harboured a 6-nucleotide sample barcode and was appended via template switching. TCRdb reanalyzed the 5' RACE reads and collapses them to one entry per CDR3 protein, without DNA. In all, the sample yields fewer than 200,000 distinct CDR3 sequences. The length of the CDR3 is 11 residues. The sequenced sample was blood. The chain links TRBV12-3 or TRBV12-4 to TRBJ2-1. The receptor comes from a human donor with ulcerative colitis or Crohn's disease, or a healthy co-twin of an affected twin (not recorded which). CDR3 in amino acids: CASSSSYEQFF.